The text below deals with one T cell receptor (beta chain). The read gets to within 3 residues of the CDR3 end, and the germline J gene fills in the rest. CDR1 is SGHKS and CDR2 is YYEKEE in the germline V gene (reference sequence). This CDR3 is built from 14 residues. With V trimmed by 0 bases and J by 6 bases, 5 bases remained unmatched. This sample was taken from a study of T cells in women clearing cervical HPV infection. Across the study: With HLA typing for only a few women, HLA confounding remains possible.

All participants had a single incident cervical HPV16 infection, and prevalent HPV16 infections were excluded. TCR beta CDR3 amplified by multiplex PCR from roughly 1,300 ng genomic DNA. Data came from immunoSEQ multiplex PCR; TCRdb stores just in-frame clones and leaves some out. This sample contains 31,000 or so clones. The sequence came from a woman between 18 and 70 years old with a cervical HPV16 infection that either progressed to CIN3+ or cleared (not recorded which). The sequenced sample was blood buffy coat. The rearrangement joins TRBV5-5 to TRBJ1-2, with 7 bases lining up with TRBD1. The CDR3 DNA, read in part, is TGTGCCAGCAGCTTGGCAGGGGGTCGACATGGC. This sequence encodes CASSLAGGRHG. The whole CDR3 sequence reads CASSLAGGRHGYTF. Full variable domain (missing parts from reference TRBV5-5 and TRBJ1-2): DAGVTQSPTHLIKTRGQQVTLRCSPISGHKSVSWYQQVLGQGPQFIFQYYEKEERGRGNFPDRFSARQFPNYSSELNVNALLLGDSALYLCASSLAGGRHGYTFGSGTRLTVV.